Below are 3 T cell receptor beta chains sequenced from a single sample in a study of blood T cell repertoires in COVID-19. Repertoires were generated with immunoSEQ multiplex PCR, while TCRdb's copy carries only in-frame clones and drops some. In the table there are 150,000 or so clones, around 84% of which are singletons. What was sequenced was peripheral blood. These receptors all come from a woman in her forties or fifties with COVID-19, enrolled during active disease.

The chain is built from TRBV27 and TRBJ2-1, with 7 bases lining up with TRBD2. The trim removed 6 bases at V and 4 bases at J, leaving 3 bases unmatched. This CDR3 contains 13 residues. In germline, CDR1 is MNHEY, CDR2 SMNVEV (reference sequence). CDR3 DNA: TGTGCCAGCAGACCTAGCGGTTACAATGAGCAGTTCTTC. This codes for CASRPSGYNEQFF.

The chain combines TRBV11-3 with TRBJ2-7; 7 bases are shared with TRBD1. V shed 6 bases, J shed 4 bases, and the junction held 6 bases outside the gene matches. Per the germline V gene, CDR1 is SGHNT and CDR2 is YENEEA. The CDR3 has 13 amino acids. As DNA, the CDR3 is TGTGCCAGCAGTACAGGGGAGAGGTACGAGCAGTACTTC. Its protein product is CASSTGERYEQYF. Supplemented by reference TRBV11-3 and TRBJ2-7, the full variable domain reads EAGVVQSPRYKIIEKKQPVAFWCNPISGHNTLYWYLQNLGQGPELLIRYENEEAVDDSQLPKDRFSAERLKGVDSTLKIQPAELGDSAVYLCASSTGERYEQYFGPGTRLTVT.

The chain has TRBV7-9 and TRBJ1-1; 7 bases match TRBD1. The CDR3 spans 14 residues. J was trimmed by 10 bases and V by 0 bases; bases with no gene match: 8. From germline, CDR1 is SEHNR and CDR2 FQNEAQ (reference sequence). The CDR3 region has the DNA TGTGCCAGCAGCTTAGCGACAGGGATTCAGGCAGCTTTCTTT. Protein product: CASSLATGIQAAFF.